This T cell receptor beta chain was identified in a study of OX40 agonist ivuxolimab in advanced cancers. In the case of this clone: Its target is unknown.

Findings of the study overall: The authors also found low normalized T-cell clonal expansion in some nonresponders. Clonal expansion by week 6 occurred in CD4+ and CD8+ blood T cells (at 0.1 to 3.0 mg/kg). Average numbers of expanded clones were greater in CD8+ T cells than in CD4+. People who partly responded at 0.1-3.0 mg/kg had some of the least clonal expansion seen.

Clones were sequenced by immunoSEQ multiplex PCR, and TCRdb holds only the in-frame ones, with some missing. The sample records about 110,000 clones, approximately 89% being singletons. The origin of this receptor is an adult with an advanced solid tumor such as melanoma, head and neck, liver or kidney cancer. The sequences come from CD4+ or CD8+ T cells sorted from blood, collected in a trial of the OX40 agonist ivuxolimab.

The CDR3 protein is CASSEAGYEQYF. CDR3 nucleotide sequence: TGTGCCAGCAGTGAAGCGGGGTACGAGCAGTACTTC. The chain is built from TRBV6-1 and TRBJ2-7, with D hard to call. Germline V gene data show CDR1 as MNHNS and CDR2 as SASEGT. V was trimmed by 0 bases and J by 4 bases, leaving 4 bases between them. This CDR3 is 12 amino acids long.